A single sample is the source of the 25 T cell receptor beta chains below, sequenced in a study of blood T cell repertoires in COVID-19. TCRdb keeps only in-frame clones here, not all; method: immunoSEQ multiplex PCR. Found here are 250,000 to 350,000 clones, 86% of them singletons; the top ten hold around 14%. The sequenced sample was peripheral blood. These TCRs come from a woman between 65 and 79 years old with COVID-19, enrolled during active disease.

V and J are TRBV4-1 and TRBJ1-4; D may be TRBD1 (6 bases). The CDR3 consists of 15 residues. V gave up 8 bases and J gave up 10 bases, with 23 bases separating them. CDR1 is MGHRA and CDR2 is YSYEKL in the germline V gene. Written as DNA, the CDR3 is TGCGCCAGCCGCCTCGTCGGACAGAAGGACGGAAAACTGTTTTTT. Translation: CASRLVGQKDGKLFF.

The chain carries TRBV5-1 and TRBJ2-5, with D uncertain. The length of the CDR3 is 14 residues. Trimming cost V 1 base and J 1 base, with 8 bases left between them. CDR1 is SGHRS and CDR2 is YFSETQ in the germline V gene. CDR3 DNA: TGCGCCAGCAGCTTGTGGGCAGCCCAAGAGACCCAGTACTTC. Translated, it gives CASSLWAAQETQYF.

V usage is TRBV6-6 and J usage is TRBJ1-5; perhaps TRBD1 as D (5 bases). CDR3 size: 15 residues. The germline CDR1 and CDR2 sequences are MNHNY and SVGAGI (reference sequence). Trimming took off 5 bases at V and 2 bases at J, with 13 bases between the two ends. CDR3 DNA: TGTGCCAGCAGTACCAGGGATTTGGGCAATCAGCCCCAGCATTTT. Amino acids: CASSTRDLGNQPQHF.

The CDR3 sequence is CASSVAIGQGGTDTQYF. The CDR3 nucleotides read TGTGCCAGCAGCGTAGCTATTGGACAGGGGGGGACAGATACGCAGTATTTT. This chain uses TRBV9 with TRBJ2-3; 10 nucleotides match TRBD1. Germline-derived CDR1 and CDR2 are SGDLS and YYNGEE. The CDR3 length is 17 residues. Trimming took 0 bases from V and 3 from J; bases not matched to a gene: 7.

CDR3 in amino acids: CASSIVFQETQYF. CDR3 DNA: TGTGCCAGCAGTATAGTTTTCCAAGAGACCCAGTACTTC. The chain carries TRBV7-2 and TRBJ2-5; D is ambiguous. The CDR3 totals 13 residues. V gave up 6 bases and J gave up 1 base, with 9 bases separating them. CDR1 is SGHTA and CDR2 is FQGNSA in the germline V gene.

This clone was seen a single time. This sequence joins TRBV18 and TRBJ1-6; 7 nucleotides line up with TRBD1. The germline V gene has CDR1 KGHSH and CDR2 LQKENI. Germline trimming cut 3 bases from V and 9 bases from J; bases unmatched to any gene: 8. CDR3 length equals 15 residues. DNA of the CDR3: TGTGCCAGCTCACCTTTGCAGGGGGGAACTTCACCCCTCCACTTT. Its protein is CASSPLQGGTSPLHF.

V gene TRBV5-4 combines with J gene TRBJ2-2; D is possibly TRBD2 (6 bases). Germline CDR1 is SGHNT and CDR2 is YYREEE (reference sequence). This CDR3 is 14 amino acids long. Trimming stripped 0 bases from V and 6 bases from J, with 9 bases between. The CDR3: CASSLGGGAGELFF. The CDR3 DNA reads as TGTGCCAGCAGCTTGGGGGGCGGGGCCGGGGAGCTGTTTTTT.

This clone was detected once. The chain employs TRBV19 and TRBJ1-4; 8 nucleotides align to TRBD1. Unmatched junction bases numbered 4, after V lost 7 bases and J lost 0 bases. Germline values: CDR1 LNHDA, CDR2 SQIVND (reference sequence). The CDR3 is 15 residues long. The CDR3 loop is CASNAGGTTNEKLFF. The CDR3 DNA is TGTGCCAGTAATGCAGGGGGCACAACTAATGAAAAACTGTTTTTT.

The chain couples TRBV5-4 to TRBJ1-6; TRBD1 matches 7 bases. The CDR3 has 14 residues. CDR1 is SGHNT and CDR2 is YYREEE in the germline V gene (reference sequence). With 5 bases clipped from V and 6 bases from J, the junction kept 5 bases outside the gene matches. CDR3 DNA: TGTGCCAGCAGACGCGACAGGGCTAATTCACCCCTCCACTTT. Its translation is CASRRDRANSPLHF.

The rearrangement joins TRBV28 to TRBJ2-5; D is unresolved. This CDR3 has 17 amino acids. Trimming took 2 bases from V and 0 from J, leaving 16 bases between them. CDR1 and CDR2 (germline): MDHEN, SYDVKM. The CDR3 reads CASSLGWNSLYQETQYF. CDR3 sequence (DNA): TGTGCCAGCAGTTTAGGGTGGAACAGTTTGTACCAAGAGACCCAGTACTTC.

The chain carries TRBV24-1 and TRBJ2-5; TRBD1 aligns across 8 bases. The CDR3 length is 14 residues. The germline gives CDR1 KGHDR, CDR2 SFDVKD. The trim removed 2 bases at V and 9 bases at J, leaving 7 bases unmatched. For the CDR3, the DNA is TGTGCCACCAGTGATTCAGGCCAGGGGGCGGCCCAGTACTTC. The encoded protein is CATSDSGQGAAQYF.

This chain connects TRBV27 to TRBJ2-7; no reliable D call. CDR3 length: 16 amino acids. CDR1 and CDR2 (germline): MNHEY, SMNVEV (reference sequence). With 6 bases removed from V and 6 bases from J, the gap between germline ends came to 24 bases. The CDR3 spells CASSSISRMALTEQYF. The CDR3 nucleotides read TGTGCCAGCAGCTCAATCTCTCGAATGGCCCTCACCGAGCAGTACTTC.

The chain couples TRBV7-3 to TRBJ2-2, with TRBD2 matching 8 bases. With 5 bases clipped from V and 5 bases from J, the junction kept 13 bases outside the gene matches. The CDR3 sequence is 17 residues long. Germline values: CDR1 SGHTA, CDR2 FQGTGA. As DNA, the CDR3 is TGTGCCAGCAGCCCCCAAGGGCGGGGGGCCGGTACCGGGGAGCTGTTTTTT. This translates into CASSPQGRGAGTGELFF.

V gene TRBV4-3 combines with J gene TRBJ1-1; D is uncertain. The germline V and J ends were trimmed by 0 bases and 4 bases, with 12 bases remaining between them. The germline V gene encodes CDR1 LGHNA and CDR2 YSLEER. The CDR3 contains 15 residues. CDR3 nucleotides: TGCGCCAGCAGCCAAGAGCCGGTTTGGAGCACTGAAGCTTTCTTT. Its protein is CASSQEPVWSTEAFF.

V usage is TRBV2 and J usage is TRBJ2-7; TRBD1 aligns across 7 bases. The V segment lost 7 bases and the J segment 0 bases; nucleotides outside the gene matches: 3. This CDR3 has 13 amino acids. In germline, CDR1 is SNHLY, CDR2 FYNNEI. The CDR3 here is CASKGQSSYEQYF. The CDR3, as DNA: TGTGCCAGCAAGGGACAGAGCTCCTACGAGCAGTACTTC.

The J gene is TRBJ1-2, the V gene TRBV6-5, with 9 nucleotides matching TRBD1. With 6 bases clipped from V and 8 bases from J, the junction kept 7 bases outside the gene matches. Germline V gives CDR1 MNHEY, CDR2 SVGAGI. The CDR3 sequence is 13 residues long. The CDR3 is CASRGTGREGYTF. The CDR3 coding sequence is TGTGCCAGCAGAGGGACAGGGCGGGAAGGCTACACCTTC.

CDR3 protein: CASNLGQQNSPLHF. The CDR3 nucleotides are TGTGCCAGCAACCTGGGACAGCAAAATTCACCCCTCCACTTT. The chain couples TRBV7-2 to TRBJ1-6, with 7 bases that match TRBD1. Per the germline V gene, CDR1 is SGHTA and CDR2 is FQGNSA. Trimming removed 7 bases from V and 7 bases from J; junction bases left unmatched: 7. This CDR3 has 14 amino acids. The full variable domain, rest sourced from reference TRBV7-2 and TRBJ1-6, is GAGVSQSPSNKVTEKGKDVELRCDPISGHTALYWYRQSLGQGLEFLIYFQGNSAPDKSGLPSDRFSAERTGGSVSTLTIQRTQQEDSAVYLCASNLGQQNSPLHFGNGTRLTVT.

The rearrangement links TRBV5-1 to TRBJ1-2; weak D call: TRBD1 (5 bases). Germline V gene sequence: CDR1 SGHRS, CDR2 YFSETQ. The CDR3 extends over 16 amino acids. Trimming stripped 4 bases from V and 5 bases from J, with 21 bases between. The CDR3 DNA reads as TGCGCCAGCAGCCCGCTGGGAGGAGGGACTTTGTATGGCTACACCTTC. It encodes CASSPLGGGTLYGYTF. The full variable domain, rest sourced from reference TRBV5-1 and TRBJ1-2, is KAGVTQTPRYLIKTRGQQVTLSCSPISGHRSVSWYQQTPGQGLQFLFEYFSETQRNKGNFPGRFSGRQFSNSRSEMNVSTLELGDSALYLCASSPLGGGTLYGYTFGSGTRLTVV.

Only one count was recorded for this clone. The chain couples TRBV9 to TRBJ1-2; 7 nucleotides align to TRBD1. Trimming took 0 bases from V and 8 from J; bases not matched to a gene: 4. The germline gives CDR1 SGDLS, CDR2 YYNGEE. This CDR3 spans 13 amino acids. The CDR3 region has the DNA TGTGCCAGCAGCGTAGAAGGGGGCTTGGGCTACACCTTC. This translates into CASSVEGGLGYTF.

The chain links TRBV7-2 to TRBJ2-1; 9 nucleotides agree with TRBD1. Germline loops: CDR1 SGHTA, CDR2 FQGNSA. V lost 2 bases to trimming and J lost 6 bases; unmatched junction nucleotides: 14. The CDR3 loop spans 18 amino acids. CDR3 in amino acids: CASSLRDRVAGALNEQFF. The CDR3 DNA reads TGTGCCAGCAGCTTACGGGACAGGGTGGCGGGGGCCCTCAATGAGCAGTTCTTC.

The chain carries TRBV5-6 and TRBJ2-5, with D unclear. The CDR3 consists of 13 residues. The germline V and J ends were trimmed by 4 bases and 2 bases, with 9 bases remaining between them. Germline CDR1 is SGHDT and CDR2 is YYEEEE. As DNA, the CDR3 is TGTGCCAGCAGCACTTCGACACAAGAGACCCAGTACTTC. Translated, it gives CASSTSTQETQYF.

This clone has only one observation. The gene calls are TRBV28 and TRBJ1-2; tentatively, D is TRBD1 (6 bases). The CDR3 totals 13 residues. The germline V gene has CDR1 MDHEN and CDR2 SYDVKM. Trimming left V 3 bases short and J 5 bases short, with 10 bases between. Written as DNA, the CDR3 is TGTGCCAGCAGTTTTCACAGGGAGTATGGCTACACCTTC. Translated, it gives CASSFHREYGYTF.

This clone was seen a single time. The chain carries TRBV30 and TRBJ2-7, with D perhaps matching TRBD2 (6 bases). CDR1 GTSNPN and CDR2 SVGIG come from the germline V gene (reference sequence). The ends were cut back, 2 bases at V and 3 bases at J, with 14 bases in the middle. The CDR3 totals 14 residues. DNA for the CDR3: TGTGCCTGGAGTAGGATAGCGGACAACTACGAGCAGTACTTC. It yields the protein CAWSRIADNYEQYF.

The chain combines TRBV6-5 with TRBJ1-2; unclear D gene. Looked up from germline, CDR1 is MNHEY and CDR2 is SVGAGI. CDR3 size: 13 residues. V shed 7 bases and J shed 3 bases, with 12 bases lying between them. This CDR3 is CASTSPGYYGYTF. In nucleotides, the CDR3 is TGTGCCAGCACAAGTCCAGGTTACTATGGCTACACCTTC.

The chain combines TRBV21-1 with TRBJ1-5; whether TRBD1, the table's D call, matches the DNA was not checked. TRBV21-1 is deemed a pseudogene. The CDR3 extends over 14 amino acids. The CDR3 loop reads CASSPGQGNQPQHF. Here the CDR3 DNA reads TGTGCCAGCAGCCCGGGACAGGGGAATCAGCCCCAGCATTTT.